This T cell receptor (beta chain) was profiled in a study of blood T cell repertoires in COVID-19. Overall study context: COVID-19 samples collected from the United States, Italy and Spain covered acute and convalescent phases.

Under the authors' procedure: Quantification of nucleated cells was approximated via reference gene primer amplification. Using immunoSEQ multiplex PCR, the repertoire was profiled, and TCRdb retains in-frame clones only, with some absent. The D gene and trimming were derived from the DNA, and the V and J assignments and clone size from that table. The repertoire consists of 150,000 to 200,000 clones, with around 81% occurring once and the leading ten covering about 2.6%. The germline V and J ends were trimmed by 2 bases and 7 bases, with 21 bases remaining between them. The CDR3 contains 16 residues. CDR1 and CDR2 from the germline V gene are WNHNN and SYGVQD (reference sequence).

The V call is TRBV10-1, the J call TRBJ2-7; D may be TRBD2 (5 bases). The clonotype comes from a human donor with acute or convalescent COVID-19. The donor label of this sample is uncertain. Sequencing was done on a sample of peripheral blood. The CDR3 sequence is CASSEPKTVQDLEQYF. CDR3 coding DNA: TGCGCCAGCAGTGAGCCAAAGACGGTCCAGGACTTGGAGCAGTACTTC.